Given below is one T cell receptor (beta chain) in context. The target antigen is unknown. The sample originates from a study of blood T cells in healthy people across ages. Study conclusions and caveats: Both naive CD4+ cell counts and diversity were greater in long-lived donors than in aged donors. A conclusive naive versus antigen-experienced comparison was prevented by the unsorted PBMCs.

V shed 1 base and J 0 bases; nucleotides not matched to a gene: 6. Looked up from germline, CDR1 is MNHNS and CDR2 is SASEGT. This CDR3 has 17 amino acids. A second PCR of roughly 7 to 11 cycles used a sample-barcoded 5' primer and a J-beta primer mix. Each CDR3 protein gets one entry after TCRdb re-called the 5' RACE reads with MiXCR. The data show 1 million or so distinct CDR3 sequences, with under 55% seen just once and over 15% held by the top ten. Every participating donor contributed about 10 milliliters of peripheral blood through a draw. This receptor was identified in a woman aged 55 to 70 in good health. The sample taken for sequencing was blood. This sequence joins TRBV6-1 and TRBJ2-1; 7 bases agree with TRBD2. As DNA, the CDR3 is TGTGCCAGCAGTGAAGTCCTAGCGGCTCTCTCCTACAATGAGCAGTTCTTC. Translated, it gives CASSEVLAALSYNEQFF.